Listed below are T cell receptor beta chains from one sample, sequenced in a study of neurological immune-mediated disorders. Each CDR3 protein is one row after TCRdb ran MiXCR on the 5' RACE reads. This sample has just over 95,000 distinct CDR3 sequences, with about 3.8% found just once. The sample was PBMCs. These receptor sequences come from a woman aged 18-29 years with multiple sclerosis. Both conserved end residues are part of each CDR3. D genes are given only for firm matches. Clone sizes are given selectively: once, few, many, or a class where the clone is expanded.

. many TRBJ1-5 TRBV2 TGTGCCAGCAGTGAAAGGCCGGACGGGGCCCGCAATCAGCCCCAGCATTTT CASSERPDGARNQPQHF
. many TRBJ2-7 TRBV2 TGTGCCAGCAGTGTAGAGCAGAGCTCCTACGAGCAGTACTTC CASSVEQSSYEQYF
TRBD1 many TRBJ2-3 TRBV7-9 TGTGCCAGCAGCACAGGGACAGGGGTACGGGATACGCAGTATTTT CASSTGTGVRDTQYF
TRBD1 many TRBJ1-2 TRBV7-9 TGTGCCAGCAGCTTAGCCTGGGACAGTACCTATGGCTACACCTTC CASSLAWDSTYGYTF
TRBD2 many TRBJ2-2 TRBV20-1 TGCAGTGCTCCGAGGGCTAGCGGGAGGACCGGGGAGCTGTTTTTT CSAPRASGRTGELFF
. many TRBJ1-1 TRBV18 TGTGCCAGCTCACCAGATGAGCACCTGAACACTGAAGCTTTCTTT CASSPDEHLNTEAFF
TRBD1 many TRBJ2-2 TRBV28 TGTGCCAGCAGTTCCCCGGGACAGGGTTCAAGCGGGGAGCTGTTTTTT CASSSPGQGSSGELFF
TRBD1 many TRBJ2-7 TRBV29-1 TGCAGCGTTGGGGACAGGGAAGAGCAGTACTTC CSVGDREEQYF
. many TRBJ1-3 TRBV5-1 TGCGCCAGCAGCAGAACAGCGACCTCTGGAAACACCATATATTTT CASSRTATSGNTIYF
TRBD1 many TRBJ2-7 TRBV5-1 TGCGCCAGCAGCTTCGGTCAGGGGGCTTGGGAGCAGTACTTC CASSFGQGAWEQYF
. many TRBJ1-2 TRBV7-9 TGTGCCAGCAGCTACAGGGCCTTAAACTATGGCTACACCTTC CASSYRALNYGYTF
. many TRBJ2-5 TRBV11-2 TGTGCCAGCACCCCGTTAGGGGGTGAGACCCAGTACTTC CASTPLGGETQYF
TRBD2 few TRBJ2-1 TRBV5-1 TGCGCCAGCAGCACGGGACTAGCGGGGGGGCAGGGTGAGCAGTTCTTC CASSTGLAGGQGEQFF
. . TRBJ2-7 TRBV4-2 TGTGCCAGCAGCCAAGAACGGGTAGGGTACGAGCAGTACTTC CASSQERVGYEQYF
. many TRBJ1-4 TRBV20-1 TGCAGTGCTAGCCCGGCAGGGTGGGGAGCGGCGGATGAAAAACTGTTTTTT CSASPAGWGAADEKLFF
. once TRBJ1-6 TRBV7-9 TGTGCCAGCAGCTTAGCGAGCTATAATTCAACCCTCAACTTT CASSLASYNSTLNF
. . TRBJ2-1 TRBV7-9 TGTGCCGAGATGGTATACAATGAGCAGTTCTTC CAEMVYNEQFF
. many TRBJ1-4 TRBV11-2 TGTGCCAGCAGCCCCAGAGGGGGGGATAATGAAAAACTGTTTTTT CASSPRGGDNEKLFF
. many TRBJ2-1 TRBV20-1 TGCAGTGCTAGTGGGCGCAATGAGCAGTTCTTC CSASGRNEQFF
. many TRBJ2-7 TRBV12-3/TRBV12-4 TGTGCCAGTTCGGCGTGGGGGGGCTTCTCCTACGAGCAGTACTTC CASSAWGGFSYEQYF
. many TRBJ2-4 TRBV7-9 TGTGCCAGCAGCTTAGGCATGGGCGAACACATTCAGTACTTC CASSLGMGEHIQYF
. many TRBJ2-3 TRBV15 TGTGCCTCCCGACGTTCTAGCACAGATACGCAGTATTTT CASRRSSTDTQYF
TRBD2 many TRBJ2-1 TRBV20-1 TGCAGTGTGGGGGAGGCTAGCGGGAGCCTAAGCTCCTACAATGAGCAGTTCTTC CSVGEASGSLSSYNEQFF
TRBD1 many TRBJ1-3 TRBV28 TGTGCCAGCAGTTTACCAAGGGGACAGGGAAACACCATATATTTT CASSLPRGQGNTIYF
. many TRBJ1-4 TRBV20-1 TGCAGTGCTAGACGGGAGGGTGATGAAAAACTGTTTTTT CSARREGDEKLFF
. many TRBJ1-5 TRBV5-1 TGCGCCAGCAGCTTAAATGGGGGCAATCAGCCCCAGCATTTT CASSLNGGNQPQHF
. many TRBJ1-1 TRBV5-1 TGCGCCAGCAGCGAGGGAGGGTATACTGAAGCTTTCTTT CASSEGGYTEAFF
. many TRBJ2-7 TRBV11-2 TGTGCCAGCAGCTTAGAAGCACAGAGCTCCTACGAGCAGTACTTC CASSLEAQSSYEQYF
. many TRBJ2-1 TRBV7-2 TGTGCCAGCAGTCTTAGATTGTCGGACTGGAGCAATGAGCAGTTCTTC CASSLRLSDWSNEQFF
TRBD1 many TRBJ1-2 TRBV5-6 TGTGCCAGCAGCCCGGGACAGGGGGTGCATGGCTACACCTTC CASSPGQGVHGYTF
. many TRBJ2-3 TRBV6-5 TGTGCCCTTCGTTCAGATACGCAGTATTTT CALRSDTQYF
TRBD1 many TRBJ1-1 TRBV25-1 TGTGCCAGCAGTGCGGACAGGGTGTACACTGAAGCTTTCTTT CASSADRVYTEAFF
. many TRBJ1-5 TRBV12-3/TRBV12-4 TGTGCCAGCAGTTTCTCGCAACCCAATCAGCCCCAGCATTTT CASSFSQPNQPQHF
. many TRBJ2-3 TRBV20-1 TGCAGTGCTAGAGATAGCCAGCGGGCCTTGCAAGATACGCAGTATTTT CSARDSQRALQDTQYF
TRBD1 many TRBJ1-4 TRBV5-1 TGCGCCAGCAGCCCCGGACAGGGTAATGAAAAACTGTTTTTT CASSPGQGNEKLFF
. many TRBJ1-1 TRBV7-2 TGTGCCAGCAGCCCCGGGGCGAACACTGAAGCTTTCTTT CASSPGANTEAFF
. few TRBJ2-5 TRBV6-2/TRBV6-3 TGTGCCAGCATTCGAGGGCCTATGGAGACCCAGTACTTC CASIRGPMETQYF
. many TRBJ2-3 TRBV5-1 TGCGCCAGCAGCTTCGAGGGCACAGATACGCAGTATTTT CASSFEGTDTQYF
. few TRBJ1-2 TRBV7-2 TGTGACAGCAGCTTAGGGGATGTTGGCTACACCTTC CDSSLGDVGYTF